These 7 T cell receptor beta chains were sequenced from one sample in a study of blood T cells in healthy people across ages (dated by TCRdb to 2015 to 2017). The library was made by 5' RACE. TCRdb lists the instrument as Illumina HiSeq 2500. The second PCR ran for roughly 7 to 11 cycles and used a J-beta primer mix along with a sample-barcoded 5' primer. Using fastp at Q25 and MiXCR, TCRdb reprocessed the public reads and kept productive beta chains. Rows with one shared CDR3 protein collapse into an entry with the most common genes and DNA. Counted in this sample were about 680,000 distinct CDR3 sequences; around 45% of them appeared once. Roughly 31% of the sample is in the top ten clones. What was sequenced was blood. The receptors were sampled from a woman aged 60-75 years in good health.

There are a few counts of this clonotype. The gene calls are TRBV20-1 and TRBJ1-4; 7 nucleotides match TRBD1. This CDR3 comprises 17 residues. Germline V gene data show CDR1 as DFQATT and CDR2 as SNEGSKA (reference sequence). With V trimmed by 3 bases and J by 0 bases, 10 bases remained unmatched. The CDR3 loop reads CSASAQGVTATNEKLFF. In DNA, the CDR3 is TGCAGTGCTAGCGCCCAGGGGGTTACTGCAACTAATGAAAAACTGTTTTTT.

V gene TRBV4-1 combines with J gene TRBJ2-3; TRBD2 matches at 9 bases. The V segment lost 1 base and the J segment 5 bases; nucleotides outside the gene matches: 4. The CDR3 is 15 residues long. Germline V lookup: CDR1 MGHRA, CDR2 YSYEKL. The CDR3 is CASSQAGLAKDTQYF. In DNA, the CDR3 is TGCGCCAGCAGCCAAGCGGGACTAGCAAAAGATACGCAGTATTTT.

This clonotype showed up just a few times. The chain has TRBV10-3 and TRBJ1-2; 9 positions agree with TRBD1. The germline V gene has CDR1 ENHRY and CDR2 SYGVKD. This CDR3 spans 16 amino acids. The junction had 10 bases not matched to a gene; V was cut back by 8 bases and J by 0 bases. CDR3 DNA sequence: TGTGCCATCGGCCGGGGACAGGGAATTACTAACTATGGCTACACCTTC. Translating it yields CAIGRGQGITNYGYTF.

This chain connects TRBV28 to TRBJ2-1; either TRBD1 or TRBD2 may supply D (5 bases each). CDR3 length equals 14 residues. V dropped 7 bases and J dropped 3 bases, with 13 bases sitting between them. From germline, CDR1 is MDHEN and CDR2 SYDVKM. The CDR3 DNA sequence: TGTGCCAGCAAGCCAGGGACCCACTACAATGAGCAGTTCTTC. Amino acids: CASKPGTHYNEQFF. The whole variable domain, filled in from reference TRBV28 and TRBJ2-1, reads DVKVTQSSRYLVKRTGEKVFLECVQDMDHENMFWYRQDPGLGLRLIYFSYDVKMKEKGDIPEGYSVSREKKERFSLILESASTNQTSMYLCASKPGTHYNEQFFGPGTRLTVL.

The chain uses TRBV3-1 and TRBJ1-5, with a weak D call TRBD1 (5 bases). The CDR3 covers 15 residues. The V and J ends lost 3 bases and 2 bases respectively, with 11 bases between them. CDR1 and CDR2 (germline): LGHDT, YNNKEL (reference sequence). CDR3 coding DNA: TGTGCCAGCAGCCAGGGGACTGGCGGCAATCAGCCCCAGCATTTT. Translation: CASSQGTGGNQPQHF.

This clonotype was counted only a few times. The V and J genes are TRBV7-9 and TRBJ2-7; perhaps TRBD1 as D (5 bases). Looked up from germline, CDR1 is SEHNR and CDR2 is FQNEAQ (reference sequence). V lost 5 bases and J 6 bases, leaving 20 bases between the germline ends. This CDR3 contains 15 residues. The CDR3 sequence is CASSLTTGTLGEQYF. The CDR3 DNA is TGTGCCAGCAGCCTAACAACAGGAACCCTCGGCGAGCAGTACTTC. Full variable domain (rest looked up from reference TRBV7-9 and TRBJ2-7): DTGVSQNPRHKITKRGQNVTFRCDPISEHNRLYWYRQTLGQGPEFLTYFQNEAQLEKSRLLSDRFSAERPKGSFSTLEIQRTEQGDSAMYLCASSLTTGTLGEQYFGPGTRLTVT.

The CDR3 reads CSATGLAGGTQFF. DNA of the CDR3: TGCAGTGCTACTGGACTAGCGGGTGGGACCCAGTTCTTC. V and J are TRBV20-1 and TRBJ2-1; TRBD2 matches 11 bases. With 4 bases clipped from V and 13 bases from J, the junction kept 9 bases outside the gene matches. Germline CDR1 is DFQATT and CDR2 is SNEGSKA (reference sequence). The CDR3 totals 13 residues.